The 23 T cell receptor beta chains below all came from one sample that was sequenced in a study of control samples from healthy donors and cancer patients. Only in-frame clones appear in the TCRdb table, and some are missing; sequencing was by immunoSEQ multiplex PCR. Of around 94,000 clones listed, roughly nine tenths are singletons. Sequencing was carried out using blood. Source of these receptors: a woman aged 45-59 years in good health.

The chain couples TRBV5-1 to TRBJ2-5; possibly TRBD1 for D (6 bases). From germline, CDR1 is SGHRS and CDR2 YFSETQ. Trimming cost V 4 bases and J 1 base, with 14 bases left between them. This CDR3 contains 15 residues. CDR3 sequence reads: CASSRPGTTQETQYF. CDR3 in DNA: TGCGCCAGCAGCCGTCCCGGGACAACCCAAGAGACCCAGTACTTC.

V gene TRBV28 combines with J gene TRBJ1-5, with D uncertain. Trimming cost V 3 bases and J 5 bases, with 8 bases left between them. Germline assignment: CDR1 MDHEN and CDR2 SYDVKM. The CDR3 has 13 amino acids. CDR3 region: CASSLVGHQPQHF. Here the CDR3 DNA reads TGTGCCAGCAGTTTGGTGGGTCATCAGCCCCAGCATTTT. The entire variable domain, with the rest obtained from reference TRBV28 and TRBJ1-5, is as follows: DVKVTQSSRYLVKRTGEKVFLECVQDMDHENMFWYRQDPGLGLRLIYFSYDVKMKEKGDIPEGYSVSREKKERFSLILESASTNQTSMYLCASSLVGHQPQHFGDGTRLSIL.

The chain couples TRBV7-2 to TRBJ2-7; possibly TRBD2 for D (6 bases). Trimming cost V 4 bases and J 2 bases, with 15 bases left between them. Germline lookup yields CDR1 SGHTA and CDR2 FQGNSA. CDR3 size: 15 residues. As DNA, the CDR3 is TGTGCCAGCAGCTCCCCGGGGGACTTTACCTACGAGCAGTACTTC. This gives the protein CASSSPGDFTYEQYF. Filled out from reference TRBV7-2 and TRBJ2-7, the complete variable domain reads GAGVSQSPSNKVTEKGKDVELRCDPISGHTALYWYRQSLGQGLEFLIYFQGNSAPDKSGLPSDRFSAERTGGSVSTLTIQRTQQEDSAVYLCASSSPGDFTYEQYFGPGTRLTVT.

The chain recombines TRBV7-9 with TRBJ2-2, with 7 bases matching TRBD2. With 4 bases clipped from V and 0 bases from J, the junction kept 5 bases outside the gene matches. Germline assignment: CDR1 SEHNR and CDR2 FQNEAQ (reference sequence). The CDR3 spans 16 residues. The CDR3 nucleotides are TGTGCCAGCAGCTCCGGAGCGGGAACGAACACCGGGGAGCTGTTTTTT. Amino acid sequence: CASSSGAGTNTGELFF. The full variable domain, its missing parts supplied by reference TRBV7-9 and TRBJ2-2, is DTGVSQNPRHKITKRGQNVTFRCDPISEHNRLYWYRQTLGQGPEFLTYFQNEAQLEKSRLLSDRFSAERPKGSFSTLEIQRTEQGDSAMYLCASSSGAGTNTGELFFGEGSRLTVL.

The rearrangement links TRBV28 to TRBJ1-2; maybe TRBD1 (5 bases). With 6 bases removed from V and 6 bases from J, the gap between germline ends came to 20 bases. This CDR3 region has 15 residues. The germline V gene encodes CDR1 MDHEN and CDR2 SYDVKM. The CDR3 region is CASRILGGGAHGYTF. In DNA, the CDR3 is TGTGCCAGCAGAATCCTGGGGGGAGGGGCGCATGGCTACACCTTC.

V usage is TRBV3-1 (or the pseudogene TRBV3-2) and J usage is TRBJ1-2, with D maybe TRBD1 (5 bases). This CDR3 contains 16 residues. Trimming removed 0 bases from V and 3 bases from J, with 14 bases in between. The germline CDR1 and CDR2 sequences are LGHDT and YNNKEL (reference sequence). The CDR3 nucleotides are TGTGCCAGCAGCCAAGAGTCCCTCAGGGTTCACTATGGCTACACCTTC. Its protein is CASSQESLRVHYGYTF.

V usage is TRBV15 and J usage is TRBJ1-1, with unresolved D. Per germline, CDR1 LNHNV and CDR2 YYDKDF (reference sequence). V was trimmed by 0 bases and J by 2 bases, leaving 4 bases between them. This CDR3 comprises 13 residues. The CDR3 sequence is CATSRELNTEAFF. CDR3 coding DNA: TGTGCCACCAGCAGAGAGCTTAACACTGAAGCTTTCTTT. The full variable domain, completed using reference TRBV15 and TRBJ1-1, is DAMVIQNPRYQVTQFGKPVTLSCSQTLNHNVMYWYQQKSSQAPKLLFHYYDKDFNNEADTPDNFQSRRPNTSFCFLDIRSPGLGDTAMYLCATSRELNTEAFFGQGTRLTVV.

This chain connects TRBV19 to TRBJ2-3; 8 bases line up with TRBD2. Germline CDR1 and CDR2: LNHDA and SQIVND (reference sequence). Unmatched junction bases numbered 5, after V lost 6 bases and J lost 3 bases. There are 14 residues in the CDR3. The CDR3 sequence is CASRVSGATDTQYF. CDR3 bases: TGTGCCAGTAGGGTTAGCGGGGCGACAGATACGCAGTATTTT.

V gene TRBV9 combines with J gene TRBJ2-6; D possibly corresponds to TRBD1 (6 bases). Trimming stripped 2 bases from V and 2 bases from J, with 17 bases between. There are 18 residues in the CDR3. Germline V gives CDR1 SGDLS, CDR2 YYNGEE. CDR3 coding DNA: TGTGCCAGCAGCGTGTCCGTCCGAGGGGGTCCTGGGGCCAACGTCCTGACTTTC. This gives the protein CASSVSVRGGPGANVLTF.

CDR3 sequence (DNA): TGTGCCAGCAGTTCCGGGACAGGGCCCTACGAGCAGTACTTC. Residues: CASSSGTGPYEQYF. The chain joins TRBV28 to TRBJ2-7, with 9 bases matching TRBD1. The junction had 3 bases not matched to a gene; V was cut back by 4 bases and J by 2 bases. The CDR3 consists of 14 residues. In germline, CDR1 is MDHEN, CDR2 SYDVKM.

The chain combines TRBV19 with TRBJ1-4; TRBD1 might be the D (5 bases). Germline values: CDR1 LNHDA, CDR2 SQIVND (reference sequence). The CDR3 loop spans 14 amino acids. V was cut by 5 bases and J by 8 bases, with 15 bases left in between. This chain's CDR3 is CASSEVGHREKLFF. The CDR3 DNA reads as TGTGCCAGTAGTGAGGTCGGACACCGAGAAAAACTGTTTTTT.

As concerns this clone: This sample also contains other DNA sequences that code for the same CDR3. This chain uses TRBV2 with TRBJ2-3; TRBD2 agrees at 8 bases. CDR3 length equals 14 residues. Germline V gives CDR1 SNHLY, CDR2 FYNNEI. The junction had 4 bases not matched to a gene; V was cut back by 6 bases and J by 2 bases. CDR3 region: CASRLAGLTDTQYF. Written as DNA, the CDR3 is TGTGCCAGCAGGCTAGCGGGTCTCACAGATACGCAGTATTTT.

J is TRBJ2-7 and V is TRBV5-6; 8 bases agree with TRBD2. The J segment lost 2 bases and the V segment lost 1 base, leaving 8 bases of the junction unmatched. CDR1 is SGHDT, CDR2 YYEEEE, per germline. This CDR3 has 16 residues. CDR3 amino acids: CASSLSTGTRTYEQYF. CDR3 nucleotide sequence: TGTGCCAGCAGCTTGAGTACCGGGACTAGAACCTACGAGCAGTACTTC.

In this sample, this clone turned up many times. The V and J genes are TRBV7-2 and TRBJ2-7, with TRBD2 matching 11 bases. CDR1 and CDR2 from the germline V gene are SGHTA and FQGNSA. The V gene end was trimmed by 7 bases and the J gene end by 3 bases; junction bases not matched to a gene: 8. CDR3 size: 15 residues. The CDR3 region has the DNA TGTGCCAGCACCCCTACTAGCGGGAGAGACTACGAGCAGTACTTC. It translates to CASTPTSGRDYEQYF.

The chain has TRBV6-5 and TRBJ2-5; 8 nucleotides agree with TRBD1. V shed 0 bases, J shed 5 bases, and the junction held 5 bases outside the gene matches. Germline CDR1 is MNHEY and CDR2 is SVGAGI. The CDR3 is 15 residues long. CDR3 bases: TGTGCCAGCAGTTACTCGCGGACAGGGTTTGAGACCCAGTACTTC. Amino acid sequence: CASSYSRTGFETQYF.

V usage is TRBV25-1 and J usage is TRBJ1-1; D is ambiguous. Germline CDR1 reads MGHDK; CDR2 reads SYGVNS. The V gene lost 6 bases and the J gene lost 7 bases, with 6 bases spanning the gap. This CDR3 spans 10 amino acids. CDR3 in amino acids: CASRGNEAFF. In DNA form, the CDR3 reads TGTGCCAGCAGAGGAAATGAAGCTTTCTTT.

This rearrangement joins TRBV7-4 to TRBJ2-7, with 13 bases matching TRBD2. Unmatched junction bases numbered 10, after V lost 5 bases and J lost 3 bases. The CDR3 has 17 amino acids. Germline CDR1 is SGHVT and CDR2 is SQSDAQ. CDR3 amino acids: CASSPGPTSGGLYEQYF. CDR3 sequence (DNA): TGTGCCAGCAGCCCAGGACCGACTAGCGGGGGGCTCTACGAGCAGTACTTC.

The chain joins TRBV2 to TRBJ1-5, with D possibly being TRBD1 (5 bases). The V gene's germline CDR1 is SNHLY and CDR2 FYNNEI. CDR3 size: 13 residues. Trimming pared 7 bases from V and 5 bases from J, leaving 12 bases between. CDR3 sequence: CASISGWDQPQHF. In nucleotides, the CDR3 is TGTGCCAGCATTTCAGGGTGGGATCAGCCCCAGCATTTT.

The V and J genes are TRBV5-6 and TRBJ2-5; D tentatively reads TRBD1 or TRBD2 (7 bases each). This CDR3 has 14 amino acids. The germline V and J ends were trimmed by 5 bases and 5 bases, with 16 bases remaining between them. The V gene's germline CDR1 is SGHDT and CDR2 YYEEEE. For the CDR3, the DNA is TGTGCCAGCAGGGCCCAGGGGGAGGGCGAGACCCAGTACTTC. This codes for CASRAQGEGETQYF.

J is TRBJ2-3 and V is TRBV18; D might be TRBD1 (6 bases). V lost 3 bases, J lost 0 bases, and 13 bases lay in between. The CDR3 totals 16 residues. Looked up from germline, CDR1 is KGHSH and CDR2 is LQKENI. As DNA, the CDR3 is TGTGCCAGCTCACCGACAGGAGACTCTAGCACAGATACGCAGTATTTT. The encoded protein is CASSPTGDSSTDTQYF.

This chain uses TRBV4-3 with TRBJ2-7, with D perhaps TRBD1 (5 bases). This CDR3 comprises 14 residues. V shed 1 base and J shed 0 bases, with 7 bases lying between them. Germline CDR1 is LGHNA and CDR2 is YSLEER. CDR3 DNA: TGCGCCAGCAGCCAAGCAGGGAACTCCTACGAGCAGTACTTC. Protein: CASSQAGNSYEQYF.

The gene calls are TRBV7-2 and TRBJ2-5; TRBD1 is a possible D gene (5 bases). Trimming removed 2 bases at V and 2 bases at J, with 6 bases between. The germline CDR1 and CDR2 sequences are SGHTA and FQGNSA. The CDR3 runs to 13 residues. The DNA of the CDR3 is TGTGCCAGCAGCTTACAGGGTCAAGAGACCCAGTACTTC. Protein product: CASSLQGQETQYF.

The chain is built from TRBV7-2 and TRBJ1-3; no clear D gene. The CDR3 is 14 amino acids. Germline CDR1 is SGHTA and CDR2 is FQGNSA. Trimming shortened V by 2 bases and J by 2 bases, and 7 bases separated the two germline ends. The DNA of the CDR3 is TGTGCCAGCAGCTTAAGTAGGGCTGGAAACACCATATATTTT. Translated, it gives CASSLSRAGNTIYF.